This entry concerns a single T cell receptor beta chain. The clone's antigen remains unknown. No much larger clone is present one base from it, and per-base qualities are unavailable. The library was built by means of RT-PCR. Sequencing instrument: Illumina HiSeq 2500. TCRdb reran the public reads through fastp at Q25 and MiXCR, keeping productive beta chains. Under each unique CDR3 protein, matching rows form one entry showing the most common genes and DNA. The sample includes a few hundred thousand distinct CDR3 sequences, with 11% observed a single time. Clones ranked in the top ten supply approximately 9.9% of the sample. This sample is part of a study of response to subunit inactivated influenza vaccine (dated by TCRdb to 2017 to 2018). Some background on the complete study: Deep quantitative profiling of the T cell receptor repertoire was used in the study to follow responses to a trivalent subunit inactivated influenza vaccine. Here is what the overall study found, with its caveats: The authors suggested that each seasonal influenza vaccination may recruit only a limited number of new T cells.

The data also belong to a second study, concerning T cells expressing NK-cell markers. The second study's authors report: 5'RACE template switching, by which a universal primer site and unique molecular identifiers were added, was used to make TCR beta cDNA libraries. Eight or nine donors provided sorted CD3+CD56+NKG2C+, CD3+CD56+NKG2C- and CD3+CD56-NKG2C+ T-cell subsets, whose TCR beta-chain repertoires were profiled. Seven of the eight sequenced donors were HCMV-seropositive and one was HCMV-seronegative. In several experiments an anti-gammadeltaTCR antibody was added to restrict sorting to alphabetaTCR-expressing T cells. For about 6 donors, the dominant CD3+CD56+NKG2C+ clonotypes were among the top 10 CD8+ clonotypes and accounted for roughly 1.0-8% of CD8+ T cells. Those dominant clonotypes were again the most abundant among CD3+CD56-NKG2C+ cells in a few donors, at roughly 28.3-65%. Whether the expanded NKG2C-expressing T cell clones were specific for HCMV antigens remained unclear. The study sequenced eight donors, all healthy volunteers chosen at random: three men and five women. HCMV-specific IgG was detected in serum with a commercial ELISA kit to determine HCMV serostatus. Ficoll density gradient centrifugation was used to isolate peripheral blood mononuclear cells from blood. For more than five donors, bulk peripheral blood T-cell repertoires were additionally sequenced from unsorted PBMC. cDNA synthesis was primed from the TCR beta constant segment and was followed by two successive PCR amplification steps. The libraries were sequenced on Illumina HiSeq 2000/2500, MiSeq or NextSeq, producing 2 x 150 bp reads. MIGEC handled demultiplexing of the reads and grouping by UMI, while MiTCR was used to assemble and quantify clonotypes. Only TCR cDNA sequences supported by at least two reads were kept to exclude erroneous sequences. The tcR package was used for downstream repertoire analysis, with clonotypes matched between fractions based on CDR3 nucleotide sequence plus V segment. VDJmatch was used to annotate antigen specificity against VDJdb, with one amino acid substitution in CDR3 allowed.

Material: PBMCs from blood, obtained on the day of vaccination. This sequence originates from a man aged 45-60 years who received an inactivated influenza vaccine. Donor details come from another sample of the same person, matched by shared clones.

Here the CDR3 is given as CASSPVTGQGTTGYTF. The DNA sequence is given as TGTGCCAGCAGCCCCGTCACGGGACAGGGGACGACTGGCTACACCTTC. The chain couples TRBV4-2 to TRBJ1-2; TRBD1 aligns with 10 central bases. From its cysteine to its phenylalanine, the CDR3 spans 16 amino acids. Only the CDR3 region is kept as DNA, spanning 48 bases read in frame from base 1. Based on the germline V gene, the CDR1 and CDR2 sequences are LGHNA and YNFKEQ. V is cut back by 4 bases and J by 7 bases, with 12 bases in the junction unmatched.